This T cell receptor (beta chain) was identified during a study of control samples from healthy donors and cancer patients. The V gene's germline CDR1 is SGHTA and CDR2 FQGNSA. This CDR3 comprises 17 residues. The ends were cut back, 2 bases at V and 7 bases at J, with 20 bases in the middle. Clones were sequenced by immunoSEQ multiplex PCR, and TCRdb holds only the in-frame ones, with some missing. The sample carries 70,000 to 90,000 clones, 70% to 90% recorded once. V is TRBV7-2 and J is TRBJ1-4; the D gene is possibly TRBD1 (6 bases). Sequencing input: PBMCs. This sequence originates from a woman aged 55-75 years with head and neck cancer. This CDR3 reads CASSLSAPGGGGEKLFF. The CDR3 DNA reads TGTGCCAGCAGCTTATCAGCGCCGGGAGGGGGAGGTGAAAAACTGTTTTTT.